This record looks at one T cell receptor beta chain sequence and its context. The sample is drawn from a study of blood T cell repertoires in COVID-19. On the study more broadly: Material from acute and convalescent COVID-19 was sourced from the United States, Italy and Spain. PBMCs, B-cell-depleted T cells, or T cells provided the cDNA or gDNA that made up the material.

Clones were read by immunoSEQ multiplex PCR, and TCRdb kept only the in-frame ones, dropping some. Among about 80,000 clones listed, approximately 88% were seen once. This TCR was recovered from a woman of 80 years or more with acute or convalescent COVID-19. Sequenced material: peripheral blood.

In DNA form, the CDR3 reads TGTGCCAGCAGCTACGGGCAGGCGGGGGGCACAGATACGCAGTATTTT. This encodes CASSYGQAGGTDTQYF. The rearrangement joins TRBV7-2 to TRBJ2-3; 7 nucleotides align to TRBD2. CDR3 length equals 16 residues. Germline trimming cut 4 bases from V and 1 base from J; bases unmatched to any gene: 8. Per the germline V gene, CDR1 is SGHTA and CDR2 is FQGNSA.